The T cell receptor (beta chain) under discussion was sequenced for a study of blood T cell repertoires in COVID-19. V lost 4 bases, J lost 6 bases, and 4 bases stayed unmatched. Germline CDR1 is MNHEY and CDR2 is SVGEGT. CDR3 length: 14 amino acids. The protocol was immunoSEQ multiplex PCR, while the TCRdb copy is restricted to in-frame clones and leaves out a portion. The sample carries around 190,000 clones, around 86% recorded once. Sequenced sample: peripheral blood. The chain joins TRBV6-2 or TRBV6-3 to TRBJ2-3, with 10 positions matching TRBD2. This clonotype was sampled from a man aged 45-65 years with active or convalescent COVID-19. The CDR3 region has the DNA TGTGCCAGCAGTTCCCTAGCGGGAGCCGATACGCAGTATTTT. The encoded protein is CASSSLAGADTQYF.